This T cell receptor (beta chain) was observed in a study of blood T cell repertoires in COVID-19. The wider study: Samples of COVID-19 (acute and convalescent) were obtained from the United States, Italy and Spain. T cells, B-cell-depleted T cells, or PBMCs supplied cDNA or gDNA.

Per the original data handling: For nucleated cells, counts were estimated from reference gene primer amplification. The method was immunoSEQ multiplex PCR; TCRdb's version includes in-frame clones alone and lacks a portion of them. V, J and clone size are taken as reported in that table, and D and trimming were inferred from the DNA itself. Of about 220,000 clones listed, 70% to 90% are singletons. The count of this clone is one. Germline lookup yields CDR1 LNHDA and CDR2 SQIVND (reference sequence). Trimming removed 3 bases at V and 2 bases at J, with 10 bases between. CDR3 length: 14 amino acids. The TCR originated in a woman aged 40 to 55 with acute COVID-19. Material for sequencing was PBMCs or T cells enriched from blood (not recorded which). This chain uses TRBV19 with TRBJ1-1; D remains ambiguous. In DNA, the CDR3 is TGTGCCAGTAGTATTGGCAGGATAAACACTGAAGCTTTCTTT. This encodes CASSIGRINTEAFF.